This record concerns one T cell receptor beta chain sequence. Data came from immunoSEQ multiplex PCR; TCRdb stores just in-frame clones and leaves some out. The sample records around 260,000 clones, roughly 90% being singletons. This sample is part of a study of blood T cell repertoires in COVID-19. The sequenced material came from peripheral blood. The sequence was obtained from a man between 60 and 75 years old who had recovered from COVID-19.

CDR3: CASSVPMPGQTDTQYF. CDR3 coding DNA: TGTGCCAGCAGCGTACCTATGCCGGGACAGACAGATACGCAGTATTTT. The chain has TRBV9 and TRBJ2-3; 7 bases agree with TRBD1. V was pared by 1 base and J by 3 bases, with 8 bases of the junction left unmatched. The length of the CDR3 is 16 residues. CDR1 is SGDLS and CDR2 is YYNGEE in the germline V gene. Supplemented by reference TRBV9 and TRBJ2-3, the full variable domain reads DSGVTQTPKHLITATGQRVTLRCSPRSGDLSVYWYQQSLDQGLQFLIQYYNGEERAKGNILERFSAQQFPDLHSELNLSSLELGDSALYFCASSVPMPGQTDTQYFGPGTRLTVL.